This T cell receptor (beta chain) originates from a study of blood T cell repertoires in COVID-19. Study as a whole: Italy, Spain and the United States were the sources of the convalescent and acute COVID-19 samples. Sources were T cells, B-cell-depleted T cells, or PBMCs; the material itself was cDNA or gDNA.

Authors' processing steps: Researchers report that nucleated cell counts were estimated from reference gene primer amplification. TCRdb keeps only in-frame clones here, not all; method: immunoSEQ multiplex PCR. V and J calls and clone size are those listed in that table; D and trimming were worked out from the DNA. The table includes some 210,000 clones, around 90% detected once. In germline, CDR1 is SGDLS, CDR2 YYNGEE. J was trimmed by 5 bases and V by 0 bases; bases with no gene match: 2. This CDR3 spans 14 amino acids. This TCR was sampled from a man aged 60 to 69 who had recovered from COVID-19. Sequenced: peripheral blood. The chain is built from TRBV9 and TRBJ2-5; 9 bases are a match to TRBD1. In nucleotides, the CDR3 is TGTGCCAGCAGCGTAGGGGGACAGGGCGAGACCCAGTACTTC. Translation: CASSVGGQGETQYF.